What follows is one T cell receptor beta chain and its context. The data originate from a study of blood T cell repertoires in COVID-19. Sequencing used immunoSEQ multiplex PCR; TCRdb keeps in-frame clones, though not all of them. The table records around 170,000 clones, about 88% of them present only once. Allocation to cohorts depended on clinical history reported by the participants. The V and J ends lost 0 bases and 8 bases, in that order; junction bases with no gene match: 4. Germline assignment: CDR1 MNHEY and CDR2 SVGEGT. The CDR3 spans 14 residues. The TCR originated in a woman between 50 and 59 years old who had recovered from COVID-19. The chain employs TRBV6-2 or TRBV6-3 and TRBJ2-1; 7 nucleotides match TRBD1. Sample: PBMCs or T cells enriched from blood (not recorded which). The DNA of the CDR3 is TGTGCCAGCAGTTACTCTTACAGGGGTGATGAGCAGTTCTTC. It specifies CASSYSYRGDEQFF.